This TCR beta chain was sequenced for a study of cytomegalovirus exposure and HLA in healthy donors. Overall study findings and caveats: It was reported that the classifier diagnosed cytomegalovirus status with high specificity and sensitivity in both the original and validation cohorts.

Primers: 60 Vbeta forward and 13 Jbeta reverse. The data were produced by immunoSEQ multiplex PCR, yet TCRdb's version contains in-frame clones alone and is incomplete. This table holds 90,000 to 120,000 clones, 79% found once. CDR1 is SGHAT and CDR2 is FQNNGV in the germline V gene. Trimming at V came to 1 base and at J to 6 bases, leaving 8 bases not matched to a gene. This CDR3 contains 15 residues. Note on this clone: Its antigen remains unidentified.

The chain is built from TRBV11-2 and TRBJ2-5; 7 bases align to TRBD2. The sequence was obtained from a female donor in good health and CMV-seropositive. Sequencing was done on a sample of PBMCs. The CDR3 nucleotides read TGTGCCAGCAGCTTAGTGGGGACTAACCTCCAGACCCAGTACTTC. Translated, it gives CASSLVGTNLQTQYF.